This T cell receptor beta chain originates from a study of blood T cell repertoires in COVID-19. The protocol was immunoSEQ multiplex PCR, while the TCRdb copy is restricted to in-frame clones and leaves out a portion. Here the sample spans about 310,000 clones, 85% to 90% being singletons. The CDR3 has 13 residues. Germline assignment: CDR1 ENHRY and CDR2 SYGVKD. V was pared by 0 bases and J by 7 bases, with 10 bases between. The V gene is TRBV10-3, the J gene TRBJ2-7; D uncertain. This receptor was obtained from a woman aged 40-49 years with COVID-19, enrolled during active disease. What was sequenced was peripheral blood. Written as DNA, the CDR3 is TGTGCCATCAGTGAGTCGTACACGGAGGAGCAGTACTTC. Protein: CAISESYTEEQYF.